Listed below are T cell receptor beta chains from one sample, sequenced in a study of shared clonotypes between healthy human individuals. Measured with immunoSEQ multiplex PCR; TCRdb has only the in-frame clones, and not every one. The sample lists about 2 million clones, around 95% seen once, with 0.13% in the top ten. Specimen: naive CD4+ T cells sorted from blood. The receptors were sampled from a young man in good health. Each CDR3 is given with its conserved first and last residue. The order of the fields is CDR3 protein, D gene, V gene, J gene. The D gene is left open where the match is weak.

CASSLFQGPGDTQYF	.	TRBV7-2	TRBJ2-3
CASSRTSERYEQYF	TRBD2	TRBV11-2	TRBJ2-7
CASRLDFSGELFF	.	TRBV6-1	TRBJ2-2
CASSPGSYSNQPQHF	.	TRBV7-6	TRBJ1-5
CASSLTRTSVDEQFF	TRBD2	TRBV7-3	TRBJ2-1
CASSEGGRLYSPLHF	.	TRBV25-1	TRBJ1-6
CASSPVPAQETQYF	.	TRBV18	TRBJ2-5
CASSGRGTSGGRSSYNEQFF	TRBD2	TRBV6-1	TRBJ2-1
CAISDSPTSSNEQYF	.	TRBV10-3	TRBJ2-7
CACNSLPAGNYGYTF	.	TRBV30	TRBJ1-2
CASRTTGQNTIYF	TRBD1	TRBV2	TRBJ1-3
CASSFMTGTNYEQYF	.	TRBV7-9	TRBJ2-7
CASSLVAGWTGELFF	.	TRBV5-4	TRBJ2-2
CASSPPLNTNRNEQFF	.	TRBV18	TRBJ2-1
CASSPGSGIYYNEQFF	TRBD2	TRBV18	TRBJ2-1
CASSSRGLSYEQYF	.	TRBV19	TRBJ2-7
CASSLGAGYYEQYF	.	TRBV7-9	TRBJ2-7
CASSKGEGNYGYTF	.	TRBV21-1	TRBJ1-2
CSASQLDTQYF	.	TRBV20-1	TRBJ2-3
CASSTRARFMNTEAFF	.	TRBV5-4	TRBJ1-1
CASSQGGVGYGYTF	.	TRBV4-3	TRBJ1-2
CAWTKGSSNQPQHF	.	TRBV30	TRBJ1-5
CASSLGLGTVYNEQFF	.	TRBV5-1	TRBJ2-1
CASRSPPGSGDEKLFF	.	TRBV6-6	TRBJ1-4
CSASRDSGYTF	TRBD1	TRBV20-1	TRBJ1-2
CASRQWGARAEQYF	.	TRBV6-5	TRBJ2-7
CAISGQGMGSPLHF	TRBD1	TRBV10-3	TRBJ1-6
CASSRVGSGYGYTF	.	TRBV19	TRBJ1-2
CAWSNRHMNTEAFF	.	TRBV30	TRBJ1-1
CASSRGSLGEETQYF	.	TRBV2	TRBJ2-5
CASSPTGVEQYF	TRBD1	TRBV18	TRBJ2-7
CASSLGGERTEAFF	.	TRBV7-9	TRBJ1-1